What follows describes a single TCR beta chain. Its antigen is currently unknown. This table comes from immunoSEQ multiplex PCR, and its TCRdb copy is limited to in-frame clones, with some not included. The sample holds roughly 66,000 clones, 65% to 90% seen once. This entry is derived from a study of OX40 agonist ivuxolimab in advanced cancers. Study-wide context: While on treatment, patients had intravenous ivuxolimab at 0.01 to 10 mg/kg every 2 weeks. General study findings and limits: Part of the nonresponder group also had normalized T-cell clonal expansion that was low. Dosing at 0.1 to 3.0 mg/kg was accompanied by clonal expansion of CD4+ and CD8+ blood T cells by week 6.

Autoimmune disease history or systemic immunosuppression led to patient exclusion. Trimming took 4 bases from V and 5 from J, leaving 6 bases between them. The CDR3 has 11 amino acids. Germline values: CDR1 SGHDT, CDR2 YYEEEE. The sample consisted of CD4+ or CD8+ T cells sorted from blood, taken in a trial of the OX40 agonist ivuxolimab. The clonotype comes from an adult with an advanced solid tumor such as melanoma, head and neck, liver or kidney cancer. The chain is built from TRBV5-6 and TRBJ2-5; no clear D. This CDR3 reads CASSILETQYF. Written as DNA, the CDR3 is TGTGCCAGCAGCATCCTGGAGACCCAGTACTTC.